The entry below describes one T cell receptor (beta chain). Antigen: not known. The PCR used 60 Vbeta and 13 Jbeta primers. Here immunoSEQ multiplex PCR was the method, and the copy in TCRdb shows in-frame clones only, minus some. The data contain 95,000 to 100,000 clones, roughly 74% of them seen just once; the ten biggest clones take up 1.5% to 2%. Between the trimmed V and J ends, which lost 5 bases and 1 base, there was a span of 17 bases. The CDR3 loop spans 16 amino acids. Germline V gene sequence: CDR1 SGHAT, CDR2 FQNNGV. This sample is part of a study of cytomegalovirus exposure and HLA in healthy donors. Findings and caveats of the study: Sequencing depth across donors, presence/absence analyses assumed, was roughly uniform.

This chain uses TRBV11-2 with TRBJ1-1; no clear D. The TCR originated in a woman aged 40 to 49 in good health and CMV-seronegative. Sequenced sample: PBMCs. The CDR3 nucleotides read TGTGCCAGCAGCCTCCCTTTGTTCCGGGGGAACACTGAAGCTTTCTTT. Its protein is CASSLPLFRGNTEAFF.